Included here is one TCR beta chain sequence, with context. This record belongs to a study of PD-L1 blockade in urothelial cancer. At the level of the study: T cell content in blood samples showed a median of about 150,000.

Clones were sequenced by immunoSEQ multiplex PCR, and TCRdb holds only the in-frame ones, with some missing. The repertoire holds about 82,000 clones, with around 76% as singletons. The V end was cut by 7 bases, the J end by 7 bases, with 8 bases between. Germline V gives CDR1 MNHEY, CDR2 SVGAGI. The CDR3 length is 12 residues. This chain joins TRBV6-5 and TRBJ1-6, with D uncertain. The TCR originated in a man between 65 and 85 years old with urothelial cancer. Sequenced material: PBMCs, taken around atezolizumab (anti-PD-L1) treatment. This CDR3 reads CASTTVNSPLHF. The CDR3 DNA reads TGTGCCAGCACAACGGTCAATTCACCCCTCCACTTT.